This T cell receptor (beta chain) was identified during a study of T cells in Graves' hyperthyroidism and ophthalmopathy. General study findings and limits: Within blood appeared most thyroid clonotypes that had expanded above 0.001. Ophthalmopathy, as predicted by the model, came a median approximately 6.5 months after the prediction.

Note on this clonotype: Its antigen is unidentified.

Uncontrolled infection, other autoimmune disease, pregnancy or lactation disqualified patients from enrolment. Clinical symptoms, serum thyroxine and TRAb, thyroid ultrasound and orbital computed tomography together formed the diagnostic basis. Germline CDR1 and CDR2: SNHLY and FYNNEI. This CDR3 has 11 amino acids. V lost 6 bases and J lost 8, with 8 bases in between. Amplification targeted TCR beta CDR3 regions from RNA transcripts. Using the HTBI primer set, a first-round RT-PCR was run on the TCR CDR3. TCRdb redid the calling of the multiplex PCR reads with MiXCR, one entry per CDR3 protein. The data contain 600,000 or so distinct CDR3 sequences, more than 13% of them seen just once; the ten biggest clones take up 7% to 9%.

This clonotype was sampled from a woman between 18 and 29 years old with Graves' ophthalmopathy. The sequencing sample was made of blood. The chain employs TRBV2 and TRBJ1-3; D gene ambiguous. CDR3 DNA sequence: TGTGCCAGCAGGCCATCGGACACCATATATTTT. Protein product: CASRPSDTIYF.